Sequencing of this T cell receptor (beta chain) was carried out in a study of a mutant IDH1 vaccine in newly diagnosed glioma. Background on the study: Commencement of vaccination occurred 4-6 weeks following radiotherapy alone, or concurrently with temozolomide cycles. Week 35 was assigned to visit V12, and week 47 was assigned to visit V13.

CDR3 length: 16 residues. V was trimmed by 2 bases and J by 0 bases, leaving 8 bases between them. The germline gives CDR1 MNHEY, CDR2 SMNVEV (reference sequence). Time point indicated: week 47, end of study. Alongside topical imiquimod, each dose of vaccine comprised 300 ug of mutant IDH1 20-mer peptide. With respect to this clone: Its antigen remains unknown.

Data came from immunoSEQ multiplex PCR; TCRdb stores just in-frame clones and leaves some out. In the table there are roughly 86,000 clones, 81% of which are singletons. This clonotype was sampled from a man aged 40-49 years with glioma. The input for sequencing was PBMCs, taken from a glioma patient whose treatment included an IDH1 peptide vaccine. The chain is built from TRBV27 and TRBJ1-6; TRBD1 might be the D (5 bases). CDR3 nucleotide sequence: TGTGCCAGCAGTTTAACGGGGACCTCCTATAATTCACCCCTCCACTTT. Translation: CASSLTGTSYNSPLHF.